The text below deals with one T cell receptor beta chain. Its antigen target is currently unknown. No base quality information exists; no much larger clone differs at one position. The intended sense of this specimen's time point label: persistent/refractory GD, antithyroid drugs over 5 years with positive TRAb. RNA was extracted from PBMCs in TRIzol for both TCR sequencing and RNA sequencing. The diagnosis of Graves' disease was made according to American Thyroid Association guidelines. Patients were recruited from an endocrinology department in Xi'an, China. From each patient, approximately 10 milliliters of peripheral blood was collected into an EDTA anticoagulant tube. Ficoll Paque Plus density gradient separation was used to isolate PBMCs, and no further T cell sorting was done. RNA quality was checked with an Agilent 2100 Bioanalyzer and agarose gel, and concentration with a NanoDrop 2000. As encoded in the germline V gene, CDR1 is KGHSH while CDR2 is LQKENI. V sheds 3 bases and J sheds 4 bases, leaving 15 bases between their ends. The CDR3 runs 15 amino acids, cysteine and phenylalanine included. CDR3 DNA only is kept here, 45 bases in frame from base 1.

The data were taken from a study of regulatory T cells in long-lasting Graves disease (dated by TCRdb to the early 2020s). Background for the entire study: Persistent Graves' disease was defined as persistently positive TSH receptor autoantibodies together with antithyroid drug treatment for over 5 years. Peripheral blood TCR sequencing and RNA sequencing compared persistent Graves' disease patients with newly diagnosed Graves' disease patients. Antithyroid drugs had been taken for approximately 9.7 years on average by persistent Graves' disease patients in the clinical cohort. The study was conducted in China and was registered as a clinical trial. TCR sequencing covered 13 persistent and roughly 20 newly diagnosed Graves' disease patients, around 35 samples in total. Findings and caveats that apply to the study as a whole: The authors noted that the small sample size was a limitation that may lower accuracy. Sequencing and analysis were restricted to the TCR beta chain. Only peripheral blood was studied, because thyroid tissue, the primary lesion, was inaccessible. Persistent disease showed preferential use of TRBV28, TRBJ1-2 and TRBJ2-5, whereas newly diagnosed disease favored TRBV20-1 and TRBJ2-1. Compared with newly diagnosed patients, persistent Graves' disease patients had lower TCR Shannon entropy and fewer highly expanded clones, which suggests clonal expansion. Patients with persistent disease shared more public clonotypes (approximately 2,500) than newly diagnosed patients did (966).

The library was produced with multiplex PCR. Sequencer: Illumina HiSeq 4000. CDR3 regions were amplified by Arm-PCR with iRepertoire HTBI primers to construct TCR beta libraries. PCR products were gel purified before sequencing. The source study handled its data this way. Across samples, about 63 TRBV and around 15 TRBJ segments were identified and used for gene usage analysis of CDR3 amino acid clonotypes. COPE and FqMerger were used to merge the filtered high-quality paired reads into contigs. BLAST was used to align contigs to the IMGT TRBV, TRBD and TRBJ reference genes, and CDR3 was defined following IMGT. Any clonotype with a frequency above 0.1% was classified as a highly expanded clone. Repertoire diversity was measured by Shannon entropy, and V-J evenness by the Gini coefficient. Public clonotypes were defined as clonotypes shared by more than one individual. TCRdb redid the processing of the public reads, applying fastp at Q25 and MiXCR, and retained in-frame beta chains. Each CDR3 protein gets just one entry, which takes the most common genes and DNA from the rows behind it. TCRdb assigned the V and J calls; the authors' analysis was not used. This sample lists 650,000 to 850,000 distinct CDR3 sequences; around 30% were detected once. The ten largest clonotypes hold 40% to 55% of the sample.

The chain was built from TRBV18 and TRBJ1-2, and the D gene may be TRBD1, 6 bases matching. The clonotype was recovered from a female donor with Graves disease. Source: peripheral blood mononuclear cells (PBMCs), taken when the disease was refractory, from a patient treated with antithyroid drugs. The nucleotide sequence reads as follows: TGTGCCAGCTCACCCCGACAGGATCCAGCCTATGGCTACACCTTC. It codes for CASSPRQDPAYGYTF.